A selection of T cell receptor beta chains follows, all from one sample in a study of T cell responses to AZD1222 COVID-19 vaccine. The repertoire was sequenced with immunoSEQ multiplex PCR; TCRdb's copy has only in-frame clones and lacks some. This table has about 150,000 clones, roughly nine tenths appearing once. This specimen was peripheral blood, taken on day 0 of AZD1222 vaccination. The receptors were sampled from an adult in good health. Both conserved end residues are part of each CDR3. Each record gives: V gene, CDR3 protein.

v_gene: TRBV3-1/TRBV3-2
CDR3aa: CASSPTGTGKEKLFF

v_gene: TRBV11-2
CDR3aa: CASSLSSWDTGELFF

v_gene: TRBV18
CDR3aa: CASSAGTGPSQGAFF

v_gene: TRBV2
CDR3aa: CASSFPPTYEQYF

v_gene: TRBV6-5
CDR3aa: CASSYGRGPQETQYF

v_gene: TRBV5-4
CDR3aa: CASSLSGYTGELFF

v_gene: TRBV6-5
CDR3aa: CASSYRAGSDEQYF

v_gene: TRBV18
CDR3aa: CASSPPGENYGYTF

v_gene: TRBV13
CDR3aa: CASSSPRRSEKLFF

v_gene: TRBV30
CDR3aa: CAWMSGHGRLEETQYF

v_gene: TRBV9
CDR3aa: CASSALQGSGNTIYF

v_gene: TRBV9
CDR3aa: CASSVGGQDATF

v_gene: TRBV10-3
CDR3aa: CAISDGSATGNTEAFF

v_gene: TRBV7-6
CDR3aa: CASSFEAAGATDTQYF

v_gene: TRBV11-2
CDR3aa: CASSYGPGQGPQETQYF

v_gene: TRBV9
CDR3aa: CASSVAPGVGETQYF